Given below is one TCR beta chain in context. The antigen it binds to is not known. Base qualities are missing; no much larger clone stands one base away. TCR CDR3 regions were amplified from genomic DNA by multiplex PCR using the deep immunoSEQ assay. Extracted genomic DNA from each cell subset was spread evenly across all wells of several immunoSEQ 96-well plates, with each plate serving as a replicate. Each replicate PCR for sorted subsets received around 0.2 ug genomic DNA, equal to about 29,000 T cell genomes. Purified libraries were measured with a Qubit 3.0 fluorometer, size-checked on a Bioanalyzer 2100, and measured again with the KAPA Library Quantification kit. Each immunoSEQ 96-well plate was sequenced on its own single-read 150-cycle Illumina NextSeq 550 flow cell. Under the source paper's analysis protocol: Because only junctional sequences without quality scores were contained in the immunoSEQ output, filtering matching that applied to full-length reads could not be performed. Sequences were annotated with PyIR, a Python wrapper for IgBLAST v1.9, and V/J genes and CDR3 were assigned using IMGT germline references. Any read was removed if the V/J assignment was weak (E-value above 1e-6), the CDR3 was missing, or the read contained stop codons, out-of-frame junctions, or ambiguous translated residues. A V3J clonotype was defined by an identical inferred V gene, J gene, and CDR3 amino acid sequence. The percentage overlap between two repertoires was calculated by dividing the number of shared unique clonotypes by the size of the smaller repertoire. Three approaches were used to assess repertoire richness: RTK rarefaction, the Chao1 estimator, and Recon v2.1 estimates of unobserved clonotypes. Generation probabilities were computed with OLGA for all TCRbeta clonotypes obtained by the gDNA method from a few donors. The table was pulled from immuneACCESS by TCRdb, which kept in-frame rearrangements only. Such tables lose some clones; where checked, under half of the loss comes from unresolved V genes, and the rest has no known cause. V, J and clone size reflect that table, while D and trimming were determined from the DNA. This sample comprises roughly 2.2 million clones, 80% to 95% of them detected only once. Around 0.35% of the sample is held by the ten biggest clonotypes.

This record belongs to a study of shared clonotypes between healthy human individuals (dated by TCRdb to about 2020). Regarding the research as a whole: The cohort included a few men and a couple of women between 18 and 49 years of age. Blood TCR repertoires of about five healthy adults were deeply sequenced to estimate repertoire size and the extent of clonotype sharing between individuals. For each donor, three plates each were used for CD4 naive and CD4 memory, two plates were used for CD8 naive, and one plate was used for CD8 memory. Leukapheresis yielded between about 0.94 and 9 billion PBMCs per donor. To increase sequencing depth and limit assay-specific biases, different laboratories used diverse techniques to prepare libraries and sequence TCR repertoires.

Healthy HIV-negative adults with no recently reported acute infections or vaccinations were included as donors. Every donor was a Caucasian adult living in Nashville, Tennessee, USA. CD4+ T cells were enriched by magnetic negative selection; naive cells were then positively selected on CD45RA, and the negative fraction formed the memory subset. Blood was obtained by leukapheresis, after which PBMCs were separated by Ficoll-Histopaque density gradient centrifugation and cryopreserved in liquid nitrogen vapor phase. Analytical flow cytometry was used to check the purity and quantity of each magnetically sorted T cell population. Genomic DNA was isolated from each sorted fraction and quantified by UV absorbance on a Nanodrop 2000c. General findings and caveats noted by the study authors: When four donors were compared, the shared fraction of clonotypes was around 5.1% for naive CD4, 3.5% to 4% for naive CD8, 2.3% for memory CD4, and roughly 0.43% for memory CD8. The genetic and exposure-history diversity represented was limited by the small number of donors. Estimated clonotype richness was generally larger for naive than for memory subsets. Rarefaction of sorted-subset datasets indicated incomplete sequencing despite the large sequencing depth. Only blood was sampled, and tissue TCR repertoires likely differ from those in blood. Pairwise subsampling indicated that sequencing depth was expected to affect the degree of clonotype sharing among donors. Clonotypes shared by all four sorted-subset donors showed higher generation probabilities than non-shared clonotypes.

V was cut back by 1 base and J by 0 bases, leaving a gap of 12 bases between them. CDR1 and CDR2, per the germline V gene (reference sequence), are LNHDA and SQIVND. From the cysteine up to the phenylalanine, the CDR3 has a length of 17 residues. The entry retains the CDR3 DNA only, 51 bases that are in frame from base 1. Sequences were obtained from naive CD4+ T cells from PBMCs. What the cell subset or site label conveys for this sample: CD45RA+ positively selected. The sequence was obtained from a man aged 18 to 29 in good health. Some clones in this sample may be carry-over from other donors' samples. This receptor chain uses TRBV19 and TRBJ2-2; no confident D gene assignment can be made. The CDR3 loop reads CASSIVFGNANTGELFF. In nucleotide form, the sequence is TGTGCCAGTAGTATAGTGTTTGGGAACGCGAACACCGGGGAGCTGTTTTTT.